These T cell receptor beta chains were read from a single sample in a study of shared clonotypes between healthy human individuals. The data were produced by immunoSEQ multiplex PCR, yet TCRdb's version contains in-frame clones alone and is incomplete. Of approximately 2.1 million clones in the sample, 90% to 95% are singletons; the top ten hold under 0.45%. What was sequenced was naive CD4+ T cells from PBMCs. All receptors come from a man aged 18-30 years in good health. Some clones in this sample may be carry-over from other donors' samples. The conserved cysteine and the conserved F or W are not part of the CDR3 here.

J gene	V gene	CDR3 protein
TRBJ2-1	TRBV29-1	SVDPWRREGGYEQF
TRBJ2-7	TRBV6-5	ASSNHRGFYEQY
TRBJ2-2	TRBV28	ASSPPLSGETGELF
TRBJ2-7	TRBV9	ASSPRFRTSGRADEQY
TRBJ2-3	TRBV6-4	ASSERLGLVGVVDTQY
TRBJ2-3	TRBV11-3	ASSHGQGKTDTQY
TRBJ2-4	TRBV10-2	ASSQDGNIQY
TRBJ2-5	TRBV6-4	ASRSSETQY
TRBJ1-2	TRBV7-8	ASSPRQGYGYT
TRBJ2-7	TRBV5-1	ASSLGGPGRSYEQY
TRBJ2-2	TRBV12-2	ASRLPPGMTGELF
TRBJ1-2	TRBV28	ASRTQGDTLSYT
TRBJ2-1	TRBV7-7	ASSPPGLAGGANEQF
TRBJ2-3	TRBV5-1	ASSIQGSTDTQY
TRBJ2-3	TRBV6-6	ASSPLAGVDTQY